The 10 T cell receptor beta chains listed next were all sequenced from one sample in a study of blood T cell repertoires in COVID-19. Libraries were prepared by immunoSEQ multiplex PCR; TCRdb keeps only in-frame clonotypes and omits some of them. This table has 50,000 to 75,000 clones, 65% to 85% appearing once. The material sequenced was peripheral blood. The source of these receptors is a woman older than 75 with active or convalescent COVID-19.

The V gene is TRBV5-1, the J gene TRBJ2-5, with TRBD1 matching 8 bases. CDR1 SGHRS and CDR2 YFSETQ come from the germline V gene. The V gene end was trimmed by 6 bases and the J gene end by 5 bases; junction bases not matched to a gene: 3. This CDR3 has 12 residues. In nucleotides, the CDR3 is TGCGCCAGCAAAAACAGGGGGGAGACCCAGTACTTC. It is translated as CASKNRGETQYF.

The V gene is TRBV18, the J gene TRBJ1-2; 9 nucleotides align to TRBD1. Germline CDR1 and CDR2: KGHSH and LQKENI. V trimming: 6 bases; J trimming: 1 base; junction bases outside the gene matches: 6. This CDR3 comprises 15 residues. In nucleotides, the CDR3 is TGTGCCAGCTCCCAGGACAGGGGTGTTAACTATGGCTACACCTTC. It specifies CASSQDRGVNYGYTF.

V usage is TRBV5-4 and J usage is TRBJ2-3; TRBD1 matches at 7 bases. This CDR3 spans 15 amino acids. Trimming took 5 bases from V and 0 from J; bases not matched to a gene: 6. Germline V CDR1 and CDR2: SGHNT, YYREEE (reference sequence). In DNA form, the CDR3 reads TGTGCCAGCAGACGGGACAGATCGAGCACAGATACGCAGTATTTT. This encodes CASRRDRSSTDTQYF.

The V gene is TRBV9, the J gene TRBJ2-3; possibly TRBD2 for D (5 bases). Deletions cut 2 bases from V and 4 bases from J, with 14 bases between. The CDR3 is 15 residues long. Germline CDR1 is SGDLS and CDR2 is YYNGEE. Written as DNA, the CDR3 is TGTGCCAGCAGCGTTTCCGGGATACACCCAGATACGCAGTATTTT. This gives the protein CASSVSGIHPDTQYF.

This chain joins TRBV5-1 and TRBJ2-3; the D gene is possibly TRBD2 (6 bases). Per germline, CDR1 SGHRS and CDR2 YFSETQ. The CDR3 runs 15 residues. V was cut by 2 bases and J by 2 bases, with 12 bases left in between. The CDR3 loop is CASSFSSVNTDTQYF. The CDR3 region has the DNA TGCGCCAGCAGCTTCTCTAGCGTCAACACAGATACGCAGTATTTT.

This CDR3 reads CASTSGQVTNYGYTF. CDR3 nucleotide sequence: TGTGCCAGCACCTCCGGACAGGTTACTAACTATGGCTACACCTTC. The V gene is TRBV6-5, the J gene TRBJ1-2, with TRBD1 matching over 7 bases. The CDR3 consists of 15 residues. Germline trimming cut 7 bases from V and 0 bases from J; bases unmatched to any gene: 8. The V gene's germline CDR1 is MNHEY and CDR2 SVGAGI.

This chain joins TRBV11-2 and TRBJ2-1, with TRBD2 matching 12 bases. The V gene end was trimmed by 2 bases and the J gene end by 9 bases; junction bases not matched to a gene: 5. Germline V gives CDR1 SGHAT, CDR2 FQNNGV. The CDR3 is 15 residues long. The CDR3 is CASSLLAGGGSEQFF. Written as DNA, the CDR3 is TGTGCCAGCAGCTTACTAGCGGGGGGGGGCAGTGAGCAGTTCTTC.

This rearrangement joins TRBV21-1 to TRBJ1-2; the tabulated D call, TRBD1, remains unverified against the DNA. TRBV21-1 is assigned pseudogene status. The CDR3 has 13 residues. The CDR3 sequence is CASTQTGSCGYTF. DNA of the CDR3: TGTGCCAGCACGCAGACAGGGTCCTGCGGCTACACCTTC.

The gene calls are TRBV10-3 and TRBJ1-1, with D perhaps TRBD1 (6 bases). CDR3 size: 13 residues. With 4 bases removed from V and 4 bases from J, the gap between germline ends came to 10 bases. Germline CDR1 and CDR2: ENHRY and SYGVKD. The CDR3 here is CAISGTVGTEAFF. In DNA form, the CDR3 reads TGTGCCATCAGTGGGACAGTTGGCACTGAAGCTTTCTTT.

V is TRBV9 and J is TRBJ2-5; the D gene is possibly TRBD2 (5 bases). The V and J ends lost 0 bases and 2 bases respectively, with 8 bases between them. The CDR3 spans 14 residues. The V gene's germline CDR1 is SGDLS and CDR2 YYNGEE. The DNA of the CDR3 is TGTGCCAGCAGCGTAGCGGGATTGCAAGAGACCCAGTACTTC. Translated: CASSVAGLQETQYF. The full variable domain, rest sourced from reference TRBV9 and TRBJ2-5, is DSGVTQTPKHLITATGQRVTLRCSPRSGDLSVYWYQQSLDQGLQFLIQYYNGEERAKGNILERFSAQQFPDLHSELNLSSLELGDSALYFCASSVAGLQETQYFGPGTRLLVL.